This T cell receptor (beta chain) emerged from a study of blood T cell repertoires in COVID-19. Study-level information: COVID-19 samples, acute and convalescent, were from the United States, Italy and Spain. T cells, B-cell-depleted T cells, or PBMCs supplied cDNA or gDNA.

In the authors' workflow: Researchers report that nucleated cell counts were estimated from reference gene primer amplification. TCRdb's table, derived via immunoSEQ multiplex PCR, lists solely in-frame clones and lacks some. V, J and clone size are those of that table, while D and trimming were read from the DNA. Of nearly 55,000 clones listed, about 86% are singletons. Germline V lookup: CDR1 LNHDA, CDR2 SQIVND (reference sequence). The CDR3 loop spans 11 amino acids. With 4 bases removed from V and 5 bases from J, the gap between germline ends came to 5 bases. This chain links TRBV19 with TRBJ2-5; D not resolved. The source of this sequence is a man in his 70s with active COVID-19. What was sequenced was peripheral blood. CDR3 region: CASSSRETQYF. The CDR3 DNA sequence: TGTGCCAGTAGTAGCCGGGAGACCCAGTACTTC. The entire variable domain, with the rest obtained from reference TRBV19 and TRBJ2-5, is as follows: DGGITQSPKYLFRKEGQNVTLSCEQNLNHDAMYWYRQDPGQGLRLIYYSQIVNDFQKGDIAEGYSVSREKKESFPLTVTSAQKNPTAFYLCASSSRETQYFGPGTRLLVL.